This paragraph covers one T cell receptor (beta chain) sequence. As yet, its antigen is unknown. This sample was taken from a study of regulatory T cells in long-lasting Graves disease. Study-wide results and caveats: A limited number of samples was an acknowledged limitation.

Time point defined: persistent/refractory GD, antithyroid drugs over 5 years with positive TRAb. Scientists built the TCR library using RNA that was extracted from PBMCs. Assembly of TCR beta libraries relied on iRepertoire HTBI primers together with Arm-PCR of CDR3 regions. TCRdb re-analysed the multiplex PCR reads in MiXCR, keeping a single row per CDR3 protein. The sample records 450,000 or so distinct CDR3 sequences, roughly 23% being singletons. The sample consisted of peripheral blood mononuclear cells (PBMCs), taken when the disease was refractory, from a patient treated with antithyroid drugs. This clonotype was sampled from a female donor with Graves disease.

The CDR3 loop reads CASSLAGSRYEQYF. Here the CDR3 DNA reads TGCGCCAGCAGCTTGGCCGGGTCCAGATACGAGCAGTACTTC. The chain carries TRBV5-1 and TRBJ2-7; D not certain. CDR1 is SGHRS and CDR2 is YFSETQ in the germline V gene. V was shortened by 0 bases and J by 4 bases, with 11 bases between the two germline ends. There are 14 residues in the CDR3. The whole variable domain, remainder taken from reference TRBV5-1 and TRBJ2-7, is KAGVTQTPRYLIKTRGQQVTLSCSPISGHRSVSWYQQTPGQGLQFLFEYFSETQRNKGNFPGRFSGRQFSNSRSEMNVSTLELGDSALYLCASSLAGSRYEQYFGPGTRLTVT.